Each of the 21 T cell receptor beta chains below was sequenced from the same sample in a study of PD-1 blockade in classical Hodgkin lymphoma. Assay used: immunoSEQ multiplex PCR; TCRdb lists only in-frame clones, some missing. The sample lists 25,000 to 30,000 clones, around 80% occurring once. This sample's time point: cycle 4 day 1 (C4D1), after five to seven weeks of nivolumab. Every patient relapsed after autologous stem cell transplantation, and brentuximab vedotin exposure varied. Isolation of CD4+ T cells from thawed PBMCs was performed by magnetic negative selection. The sample here was CD4+ T cells from blood, taken before the fourth cycle of nivolumab. These receptors all stem from a human donor with classical Hodgkin lymphoma.

The V and J genes are TRBV27 and TRBJ2-3, with D unclear. Germline lookup yields CDR1 MNHEY and CDR2 SMNVEV (reference sequence). This CDR3 has 14 residues. The V end lost 3 bases, the J end lost 1 base, and 8 bases lay between the germline ends. CDR3 protein: CASSFLLGTDTQYF. CDR3 bases: TGTGCCAGCAGTTTCCTTCTAGGCACAGATACGCAGTATTTT.

The rearrangement links TRBV27 to TRBJ1-5, with 12 positions matching TRBD1. Germline V lookup: CDR1 MNHEY, CDR2 SMNVEV (reference sequence). This CDR3 comprises 16 residues. The V and J ends lost 3 bases and 6 bases, in that order; junction bases with no gene match: 6. Here the CDR3 DNA reads TGTGCCAGCAGTTTGGGGACAGGGGGCGCGGGTCAGCCCCAGCATTTT. It is translated as CASSLGTGGAGQPQHF.

The table lists this clone with a few counts. The chain couples TRBV15 to TRBJ2-3, with 9 bases lining up with TRBD2. The length of the CDR3 is 20 residues. Germline CDR1 is LNHNV and CDR2 is YYDKDF (reference sequence). The J segment lost 5 bases and the V segment lost 0 bases, leaving 18 bases of the junction unmatched. This CDR3 is CATSRDRVISGRPSVDTQYF. CDR3 DNA: TGTGCCACCAGCAGAGACCGGGTCATTAGCGGGAGACCCTCAGTAGATACGCAGTATTTT.

The chain couples TRBV10-3 to TRBJ1-4; perhaps TRBD1 as D (5 bases). The CDR3 length is 15 residues. V was pared by 8 bases and J by 3 bases, with 16 bases between. The germline V gene encodes CDR1 ENHRY and CDR2 SYGVKD. CDR3 nucleotide sequence: TGTGCCATCGGGGGAGAACAGGCTCCTAATGAAAAACTGTTTTTT. Encoded protein: CAIGGEQAPNEKLFF.

V and J are TRBV5-8 and TRBJ2-6; D is ambiguous. The V end lost 1 base, the J end lost 4 bases, and 6 bases lay between the germline ends. Germline V gene lookup returns CDR1 SGHTS and CDR2 YDEGEE. This CDR3 region has 14 residues. The CDR3 here is CASSLPWGANVLTF. The CDR3 DNA sequence: TGTGCCAGCAGCTTGCCATGGGGGGCCAACGTCCTGACTTTC. The entire variable domain, with the rest obtained from reference TRBV5-8 and TRBJ2-6, is as follows: EAGVTQSPTHLIKTRGQQATLRCSPISGHTSVYWYQQALGLGLQFLLWYDEGEERNRGNFPPRFSGRQFPNYSSELNVNALELEDSALYLCASSLPWGANVLTFGAGSRLTVL.

This chain connects TRBV28 to TRBJ2-7; no clear D. The CDR3 consists of 16 residues. The germline V and J ends were trimmed by 3 bases and 0 bases, with 15 bases remaining between them. CDR1 is MDHEN and CDR2 is SYDVKM in the germline V gene. In DNA, the CDR3 is TGTGCCAGCAGTTTGCCTGGGTCTATCAGCTCCTACGAGCAGTACTTC. The encoded protein is CASSLPGSISSYEQYF.

This clone was picked up a small number of times. V usage is TRBV5-5 and J usage is TRBJ1-6; a possible D gene is TRBD1 (5 bases). The CDR3 loop spans 17 amino acids. From germline, CDR1 is SGHKS and CDR2 YYEKEE (reference sequence). With 4 bases removed from V and 5 bases from J, the gap between germline ends came to 19 bases. The CDR3 coding sequence is TGTGCCAGCAGCCGGGCCATGGGGGAAGATCATAATTCACCCCTCCACTTT. This gives the protein CASSRAMGEDHNSPLHF.

V usage is TRBV6-1 and J usage is TRBJ1-6; TRBD1 is a possible D gene (6 bases). Germline V gene data show CDR1 as MNHNS and CDR2 as SASEGT. This CDR3 comprises 16 residues. V dropped 2 bases and J dropped 5 bases, with 13 bases sitting between them. The CDR3 DNA follows: TGTGCCAGCAGTGAAATCCCGGCAGGGGATAATTCACCCCTCCACTTT. Translated: CASSEIPAGDNSPLHF.

This clone turned up a few times. The chain uses TRBV20-1 and TRBJ1-1; no clear D. Per the germline V gene, CDR1 is DFQATT and CDR2 is SNEGSKA (reference sequence). V shed 2 bases and J shed 6 bases, with 7 bases lying between them. The CDR3 extends over 11 amino acids. The CDR3 DNA is TGCAGTGCTAGAAAACATCCTGAAGCTTTCTTT. Its translation: CSARKHPEAFF.

This clone has a handful of counts. The V and J genes are TRBV5-1 and TRBJ2-7; the match to TRBD1 covers 12 bases. The germline V gene has CDR1 SGHRS and CDR2 YFSETQ. Germline trimming cut 3 bases from V and 6 bases from J; bases unmatched to any gene: 4. The CDR3 runs 14 residues. In DNA form, the CDR3 reads TGCGCCAGCAGCTCCGGGACAGGGGGCGTCGAGCAGTACTTC. This gives the protein CASSSGTGGVEQYF. Using reference TRBV5-1 and TRBJ2-7 for the parts outside the CDR3, the full variable domain is KAGVTQTPRYLIKTRGQQVTLSCSPISGHRSVSWYQQTPGQGLQFLFEYFSETQRNKGNFPGRFSGRQFSNSRSEMNVSTLELGDSALYLCASSSGTGGVEQYFGPGTRLTVT.

The V gene is TRBV6-5, the J gene TRBJ2-5; no definite D call. In germline, CDR1 is MNHEY, CDR2 SVGAGI. This CDR3 contains 15 residues. The ends were cut back, 4 bases at V and 4 bases at J, with 16 bases in the middle. The CDR3 loop reads CASSSSWTKSETQYF. CDR3 DNA: TGTGCCAGCAGTTCATCCTGGACCAAATCAGAGACCCAGTACTTC.

In DNA form, the CDR3 reads TGTGCCAGCAGTCCCCCTAGACAGGGGCTCGACACTGAAGCTTTCTTT. Translating gives CASSPPRQGLDTEAFF. V gene TRBV25-1 combines with J gene TRBJ1-1, with 8 nucleotides matching TRBD1. Per germline, CDR1 MGHDK and CDR2 SYGVNS. V shed 5 bases and J 3 bases; nucleotides not matched to a gene: 11. CDR3 length equals 16 residues.

This clone was seen a few times. V usage is TRBV30 and J usage is TRBJ2-7; maybe TRBD1 (6 bases). Trimming took off 1 base at V and 3 bases at J, with 10 bases between the two ends. CDR3 size: 13 residues. Looked up from germline, CDR1 is GTSNPN and CDR2 is SVGIG (reference sequence). This CDR3 is CAWSGVRGYEQYF. The CDR3, as DNA: TGTGCCTGGAGTGGGGTCAGGGGCTACGAGCAGTACTTC.

The chain couples TRBV11-3 to TRBJ2-2, with D possibly being TRBD2 (6 bases). The CDR3 length is 14 residues. CDR1 is SGHNT, CDR2 YENEEA, per germline. Deletions cut 4 bases from V and 4 bases from J, with 10 bases between. CDR3 nucleotides: TGTGCCAGCAGCTCGGAGGGAGGCACCGGGGAGCTGTTTTTT. This gives the protein CASSSEGGTGELFF.

This clone came up a few times. The rearrangement joins TRBV10-3 to TRBJ1-2; unclear D gene. This CDR3 spans 14 amino acids. The V gene lost 2 bases and the J gene lost 2 bases, with 9 bases spanning the gap. CDR1 and CDR2 from the germline V gene are ENHRY and SYGVKD. Here the CDR3 reads CAISEHGENYGYTF. CDR3 sequence (DNA): TGTGCCATCAGTGAGCATGGAGAAAACTATGGCTACACCTTC.

The chain carries TRBV4-2 and TRBJ1-1; 9 bases are shared with TRBD1. Germline assignment: CDR1 LGHNA and CDR2 YNFKEQ. The J segment lost 3 bases and the V segment lost 0 bases, leaving 8 bases of the junction unmatched. This CDR3 is built from 17 residues. CDR3 DNA sequence: TGTGCCAGCAGCCAAGAGGGTACAGGGGGCGCCTACACTGAAGCTTTCTTT. This encodes CASSQEGTGGAYTEAFF.

The chain recombines TRBV6-6 with TRBJ2-3; D perhaps matches TRBD2 (5 bases). The CDR3 consists of 12 residues. Germline-derived CDR1 and CDR2 are MNHNY and SVGAGI (reference sequence). The ends were cut back, 11 bases at V and 1 base at J, with 10 bases in the middle. CDR3 DNA: TGTGCCGGAGGCGGCCGCACAGATACGCAGTATTTT. Residues: CAGGGRTDTQYF.

CDR3 sequence: CASSPSAGANVLTF. CDR3 nucleotides: TGTGCCAGCAGCCCTTCGGCCGGGGCCAACGTCCTGACTTTC. The chain carries TRBV11-1 and TRBJ2-6, with no clear D. V was shortened by 5 bases and J by 4 bases, with 9 bases between the two germline ends. The CDR3 is 14 amino acids. Germline V lookup: CDR1 SGHAT, CDR2 FQDESV (reference sequence).

This chain joins TRBV10-3 and TRBJ2-7; a weak D match, TRBD1 (5 bases). Trimming took off 5 bases at V and 3 bases at J, with 14 bases between the two ends. Germline assignment: CDR1 ENHRY and CDR2 SYGVKD. This CDR3 spans 14 amino acids. The CDR3 protein is CAISSPGWNYEQYF. CDR3 coding DNA: TGTGCCATCAGTTCCCCAGGGTGGAACTACGAGCAGTACTTC.

The gene calls are TRBV5-4 and TRBJ1-1; tentatively, D is TRBD1 (5 bases). There are 16 residues in the CDR3. Trimming took 0 bases from V and 3 from J, leaving 15 bases between them. Germline V gives CDR1 SGHNT, CDR2 YYREEE (reference sequence). The CDR3 here is CASSLDWGGGDTEAFF. CDR3 DNA sequence: TGTGCCAGCAGCTTGGATTGGGGTGGGGGTGACACTGAAGCTTTCTTT. Full variable domain (outside the CDR3, taken from reference TRBV5-4 and TRBJ1-1): ETGVTQSPTHLIKTRGQQVTLRCSSQSGHNTVSWYQQALGQGPQFIFQYYREEENGRGNFPPRFSGLQFPNYSSELNVNALELDDSALYLCASSLDWGGGDTEAFFGQGTRLTVV.

V usage is TRBV7-3 and J usage is TRBJ2-7; TRBD1 might be the D (6 bases). V was trimmed by 1 base and J by 3 bases, leaving 13 bases between them. Germline CDR1 and CDR2: SGHTA and FQGTGA. The CDR3 is 15 amino acids. CDR3 in amino acids: CASSLSRGRGYEQYF. The CDR3 DNA reads TGTGCCAGCAGCTTAAGTCGGGGCAGGGGCTACGAGCAGTACTTC.